This T cell receptor beta chain was documented in a study of blood T cell repertoires in COVID-19. The wider study: Some COVID-19 samples were acute and others convalescent; all came from the United States, Italy and Spain.

Original analysis: For nucleated cells, counts were estimated from reference gene primer amplification. This table comes from immunoSEQ multiplex PCR, and its TCRdb copy is limited to in-frame clones, with some not included. The V and J calls and clone size come from that table; D and trimming were worked out from the DNA. This sample yields around 78,000 clones, of which over 70% are seen a single time; 4.5% to 7% belongs to the top ten. The CDR3 sequence is 16 residues long. After removal of 3 bases from V and 5 bases from J, the junction contained 6 bases not matched to a gene. From germline, CDR1 is SGDLS and CDR2 YYNGEE.

The chain has TRBV9 and TRBJ1-6; 9 positions agree with TRBD1. The sequence derives from a man in his fifties with active COVID-19. Sequencing used peripheral blood. For the CDR3, the DNA is TGTGCCAGCAGCGGAACAGGGGGCTGGGATAATTCACCCCTCCACTTT. This codes for CASSGTGGWDNSPLHF.